The 24 T cell receptor beta chains below all came from one sample that was sequenced in a study of CD8+ T cells in alopecia areata. Sorting used CD4, CD8alpha, NKG2D, NKG2ACE and other markers on pooled cutaneous lymph node cells. As the sequencing template, cDNA was produced by extracting RNA and reverse transcribing it. Sequencing was performed with immunoSEQ multiplex PCR; in TCRdb, only in-frame clones are kept and a portion is missing. The sample lists over 250,000 clones, none appearing once, the ten largest making up around 1.2%. The sequencing sample was made of CD4+ T cells sorted from a lymph node. The receptor set was obtained from a C3H/HeJ mouse with alopecia areata. The MHC haplotype of the strain is H2-k.

This clone occurred a few times. The gene names here belong to mouse. The CDR3 end lies 4 residues beyond the end of the read and is filled in from the germline J gene. The genes are TRBV13-3 and TRBJ2-1; a possible D gene is TRBD1 (6 bases). Germline V gives CDR1 NNHDY, CDR2 SYVADS. CDR3 length: 13 amino acids. The CDR3 sequence: CASSDNREAEQFF. CDR3 DNA (partial): TGTGCCAGCAGTGATAACAGGGAGGCT.

Remarks on this clone: Mouse gene names apply. The CDR3 end is not reached by the read, which stops 4 residues before it; the germline J gene fills it in. The same CDR3 is also encoded by other DNA sequences in this sample. The genes are TRBV5 and TRBJ2-5, with TRBD1 matching 7 bases. Germline trimming cut 0 bases from V and 3 bases from J; bases unmatched to any gene: 3. Germline values: CDR1 LGHNA, CDR2 YNLKQL (reference sequence). This CDR3 is built from 15 residues. Partial CDR3 DNA: TGTGCCAGCAGCCAAGATAGCAGGGGGCAAGAC. This codes for CASSQDSRGQD. The complete CDR3 reads CASSQDSRGQDTQYF.

As for this clone: Germline and genes: mouse. The read gets to within 4 residues of the CDR3 end, and the germline J gene fills in the rest. This chain joins TRBV5 and TRBJ1-1; possible D gene TRBD1, 6 bases. CDR1 and CDR2 from the germline V gene are LGHNA and YNLKQL (reference sequence). V gave up 4 bases and J gave up 4 bases, with 10 bases separating them. The CDR3 sequence is 13 residues long. CDR3 DNA, as far as it was read: TGTGCCAGCAGCCCTACAGGGATCACA. Encoded protein: CASSPTGIT. From start to end, the CDR3 is CASSPTGITEVFF.

This clone was seen more than once but under ten times. Gene names denote mouse genes. The read terminates 4 residues before the CDR3 end, so the remaining end is supplied by the germline J gene. The chain employs TRBV19 and TRBJ2-7, with D possibly TRBD2 on 6 matching bases. The CDR3 has 14 amino acids. Germline-derived CDR1 and CDR2 are FNHDT and SITEND (reference sequence). Trimming pared 4 bases from V and 0 bases from J, leaving 11 bases between. The CDR3: CASSRGVSSYEQYF. The sequenced CDR3 bases are TGTGCCAGCAGTCGGGGGGTTAGCTCCTAT. The full variable domain, with the rest looked up from reference TRBV19 and TRBJ2-7, is GGIITQTPKFLIGQEGQKLTLKCQQNFNHDTMYWYRQDSGKGLRLIYYSITENDLQKGDLSEGYDASREKKSSFSLTVTSAQKNEMAVFLCASSRGVSSYEQYFGPGTRLTVL.

In its sample, this clone was seen a few times. Germline and genes: mouse. The read falls 4 residues short of the CDR3 end, and the missing part is taken from the germline J gene. Other DNA sequences in the same sample also yield this CDR3. This rearrangement joins TRBV1 to TRBJ1-2; D unresolved. CDR3 length equals 15 residues. Germline lookup yields CDR1 NSQYPW and CDR2 LRSPGD (reference sequence). Trimming shortened V by 0 bases and J by 0 bases, and 8 bases separated the two germline ends. CDR3 DNA (partial): TGCACCTGCAGTGCAGATACAACTGCAAACTCC. This sequence encodes CTCSADTTANS. The whole CDR3 is CTCSADTTANSDYTF.

Regarding this clone: The gene symbols are mouse symbols. The read falls 4 residues short of the CDR3 end, and the missing part is taken from the germline J gene. This rearrangement joins TRBV19 to TRBJ2-1; 12 bases match TRBD1. Germline V gene lookup returns CDR1 FNHDT and CDR2 SITEND (reference sequence). V shed 4 bases and J 0 bases; nucleotides not matched to a gene: 8. This CDR3 has 18 amino acids. CDR3 in amino acids: CASSSPGTGGLNYAEQFF. CDR3 DNA, as far as it was read: TGTGCCAGCAGTTCGCCCGGGACAGGGGGCCTTAACTATGCT.

This clone was recorded many times. Germline and genes here are mouse. Sequencing ends 4 residues short of the CDR3 end; the germline J gene provides the rest. The V gene is TRBV13-1, the J gene TRBJ1-1, with 7 bases matching TRBD1. With 3 bases clipped from V and 1 base from J, the junction kept 3 bases outside the gene matches. The length of the CDR3 is 14 residues. Germline V gene data show CDR1 as NSHNY and CDR2 as SYGAGN. CDR3 protein: CASSGGQLNTEVFF. Incomplete CDR3 DNA: TGTGCCAGCAGTGGGGGACAGCTAAACACA.

This clone was counted only a few times. Gene names refer to mouse genes. The CDR3 end is not reached by the read, which stops 4 residues before it; the germline J gene fills it in. The chain couples TRBV5 to TRBJ1-1, with D tentatively TRBD1 (5 bases). V dropped 1 base and J dropped 1 base, with 7 bases sitting between them. The CDR3 is made up of 14 amino acids. Per the germline V gene, CDR1 is LGHNA and CDR2 is YNLKQL (reference sequence). CDR3 sequence: CASSQGQMNTEVFF. The sequenced CDR3 bases are TGTGCCAGCAGCCAAGGACAGATGAACACA.

At least ten counts were recorded for this clone. Genes here carry mouse names. The same CDR3 is also encoded by other DNA sequences in this sample. The covered CDR3 bases are TGCACCTGCAGTGCAGGGACAGGGAGCTCCTAT. It specifies CTCSAGTGSSY. The entire CDR3 sequence reads CTCSAGTGSSYEQYF. V gene TRBV1 combines with J gene TRBJ2-7; 8 positions agree with TRBD1. Sequencing ends 4 residues short of the CDR3 end; the germline J gene provides the rest. The CDR3 length is 15 residues. V dropped 1 base and J dropped 0; count of bases not matched to a gene: 2. In germline, CDR1 is NSQYPW, CDR2 LRSPGD (reference sequence).

This clone has just a few counts. The genes and germline here are from mouse. The read gets to within 4 residues of the CDR3 end, and the germline J gene fills in the rest. V is TRBV13-1 and J is TRBJ2-3; possible D gene TRBD1, 5 bases. V lost 5 bases to trimming and J lost 0 bases, with 10 bases between them. CDR1 and CDR2 from the germline V gene are NSHNY and SYGAGN. The CDR3 extends over 14 amino acids. Here the CDR3 reads CASRDITSAETLYF. CDR3 DNA (partial): TGTGCCAGCAGGGACATTACTAGTGCAGAA.

About this clone itself: Given a much more abundant clone one base away, this may be a read error. Germline and genes: mouse. Read data end 4 residues before the CDR3 end; the end is taken from the germline J gene. Other DNA sequences in the sample encode the same CDR3. The rearrangement joins TRBV13-3 to TRBJ2-2; D is ambiguous. Trimming stripped 2 bases from V and 2 bases from J, with 4 bases between. This CDR3 region has 13 residues. The germline CDR1 and CDR2 sequences are NNHDY and SYVADS. CDR3 DNA, as far as it was read: TGTGCCAGCAGTGACAAGAACACCGGG. Translating it yields CASSDKNTG. The full CDR3 protein reads CASSDKNTGQLYF.

In this sample, this clone turned up a few times. The gene names here belong to mouse. The CDR3 end is not reached by the read, which stops 4 residues before it; the germline J gene fills it in. This chain connects TRBV13-1 to TRBJ2-7, with D unclear. Per the germline V gene, CDR1 is NSHNY and CDR2 is SYGAGN. CDR3 length: 12 amino acids. Incomplete CDR3 DNA: TGTGCCAGCAGTATCAGGAATTAT. It codes for CASSIRNY. The complete CDR3 sequence is CASSIRNYEQYF.

As regards this clone: The listed genes are named as in mouse. The read gets to within 4 residues of the CDR3 end, and the germline J gene fills in the rest. The sample has other DNA sequences that encode this CDR3 too. The genes are TRBV19 and TRBJ1-2, with D perhaps matching TRBD1 (6 bases). The V and J ends lost 4 bases and 3 bases respectively, with 10 bases between them. Germline lookup yields CDR1 FNHDT and CDR2 SITEND (reference sequence). The CDR3 has 13 amino acids. The CDR3 bases that were read are TGTGCCAGCAGTCCTCAGGGGTACTCC. Protein product: CASSPQGYS. The CDR3 in its entirety is CASSPQGYSDYTF.

Concerning this clone: Any gene name here is a mouse gene name. The read terminates 4 residues before the CDR3 end, so the remaining end is supplied by the germline J gene. This rearrangement joins TRBV13-1 to TRBJ2-5, with D maybe TRBD1 (6 bases). The V gene lost 6 bases and the J gene lost 3 bases, with 8 bases spanning the gap. Germline V gene sequence: CDR1 NSHNY, CDR2 SYGAGN. CDR3 size: 12 residues. The CDR3 protein is CASKGQQDTQYF. Partial CDR3 DNA: TGTGCCAGCAAGGGACAACAAGAC.

For this clone: Genes and germline come from the mouse. Read coverage stops 4 residues before the CDR3 terminus; the germline J gene supplies the remainder. V and J are TRBV13-1 and TRBJ2-4; 7 bases agree with TRBD1. Germline CDR1 and CDR2: NSHNY and SYGAGN. V gave up 2 bases and J gave up 0 bases; unmatched junction bases: 6. This CDR3 comprises 16 residues. CDR3 loop: CASSEGQSSSQNTLYF. The DNA read from the CDR3 is TGTGCCAGCAGTGAGGGACAGTCCTCTAGTCAAAAC.

As to this clone: These gene names are mouse names. The CDR3 extends 4 residues past the end of the read, so its final part is completed from the germline J gene. Other DNA sequences in this sample translate to the same CDR3. The V and J genes are TRBV13-3 and TRBJ2-3; TRBD1 might be the D (5 bases). In germline, CDR1 is NNHDY, CDR2 SYVADS. There are 14 residues in the CDR3. Trimming stripped 2 bases from V and 0 bases from J, with 7 bases between. Incomplete CDR3 DNA: TGTGCCAGCAGTGACAGGGTTAGTGCAGAA. As protein: CASSDRVSAE. The whole CDR3 region reads CASSDRVSAETLYF.

This clone turned up a few times. The genes are named according to mouse. The read terminates 4 residues ahead of where the CDR3 ends, so the germline J gene completes it. The chain has TRBV1 and TRBJ2-7, with D tentatively TRBD2 (5 bases). The CDR3 length is 14 residues. The germline V gene encodes CDR1 NSQYPW and CDR2 LRSPGD (reference sequence). The CDR3 bases that were read are TGCACCTGCAGTGCAGATCCTGGGAATTAT. Protein sequence: CTCSADPGNY. The entire CDR3 protein is CTCSADPGNYEQYF.

This clone showed up just a few times. The germline and genes are mouse ones. Read coverage stops 4 residues before the CDR3 terminus; the germline J gene supplies the remainder. The V and J genes are TRBV13-1 and TRBJ2-1; TRBD2 matches 7 bases. There are 15 residues in the CDR3. J lost 1 base, V lost 3 bases, and 4 bases had no gene match. Per germline, CDR1 NSHNY and CDR2 SYGAGN. CDR3 in amino acids: CASSVSWGNYAEQFF. The covered CDR3 bases are TGTGCCAGCAGTGTTTCCTGGGGGAACTATGCT.

A note on this clone: The genes and germline here are from mouse. The read ends 4 residues shy of where the CDR3 ends; the end is completed using the germline J gene. Other nucleotide sequences from this sample produce the same CDR3. This chain connects TRBV19 to TRBJ2-7; TRBD1 matches 7 bases. The germline CDR1 and CDR2 sequences are FNHDT and SITEND (reference sequence). This CDR3 region has 13 residues. The CDR3 region is CASSPRDRYEQYF. Partial CDR3 DNA: TGTGCCAGCAGTCCGAGGGACAGATAT.

To note about this clone: Here the gene names and germline are mouse. The observed sequence ends 4 residues before the CDR3 terminus, with the missing tail filled in from the germline J gene. Other nucleotide sequences from this sample produce the same CDR3. The chain links TRBV5 to TRBJ2-3, with 7 bases fitting TRBD1. Germline CDR1 reads LGHNA; CDR2 reads YNLKQL (reference sequence). The CDR3 sequence is 15 residues long. After removal of 4 bases from V and 0 bases from J, the junction contained 4 bases not matched to a gene. The sequenced CDR3 bases are TGTGCCAGCAGCCCAGGGACAGCTAGTGCAGAA. Residues: CASSPGTASAE. The whole CDR3 reads CASSPGTASAETLYF.

This clone was observed a handful of times. Gene names and germline refer to mouse. The read terminates 4 residues before the CDR3 end, so the remaining end is supplied by the germline J gene. This chain uses TRBV13-1 with TRBJ1-2, with D perhaps matching TRBD1 (6 bases). The V end was cut by 0 bases, the J end by 1 base, with 7 bases between. The CDR3 has 14 amino acids. CDR1 is NSHNY and CDR2 is SYGAGN in the germline V gene. Incomplete CDR3 DNA: TGTGCCAGCAGTGATGGGGACAAAAACTCC. Encoded protein: CASSDGDKNS. The full-length CDR3 reads as CASSDGDKNSDYTF.

This clone came up a few times. The genes are named according to mouse. The read ends 4 residues shy of where the CDR3 ends; the end is completed using the germline J gene. The chain uses TRBV1 and TRBJ2-5; 7 bases line up with TRBD1. Germline V gene lookup returns CDR1 NSQYPW and CDR2 LRSPGD (reference sequence). The CDR3 has 15 residues. Partial CDR3 DNA: TGCACCTGCAGTGCCGGGCCGACAGGGCCAGAC. It is translated as CTCSAGPTGPD. The full CDR3 protein is CTCSAGPTGPDTQYF. The variable domain in full, with the rest retrieved from reference TRBV1 and TRBJ2-5, is VTLLEQNPRWRLVPRGQAVNLRCILKNSQYPWMSWYQQDLQKQLQWLFTLRSPGDKEVKSLPGADYLATRVTDTELRLQVANMSQGRTLYCTCSAGPTGPDTQYFGPGTRLLVL.

Points on this clone: Gene and germline names: mouse. From the germline J gene comes the end of the CDR3, since the read stops 4 residues before it. V and J are TRBV17 and TRBJ2-1; D unresolved. This CDR3 has 12 residues. Germline V gene data show CDR1 as MNHDT and CDR2 as YYDKIL. Trimming stripped 3 bases from V and 6 bases from J, with 6 bases between. This chain's CDR3 is CASSSTVAEQFF. The sequenced CDR3 bases are TGTGCTAGCAGTAGTACTGTTGCT.

The table lists this clone with many counts. Gene names and germline match the mouse. The observed sequence ends 4 residues before the CDR3 terminus, with the missing tail filled in from the germline J gene. The V and J genes are TRBV17 and TRBJ2-5; 7 bases fit TRBD1. The CDR3 is 17 amino acids. V lost 0 bases and J lost 2; bases outside the gene matches: 8. Germline lookup yields CDR1 MNHDT and CDR2 YYDKIL. CDR3 sequence reads: CASSRDLYRGGQDTQYF. CDR3 DNA, as far as it was read: TGTGCTAGCAGTAGAGATCTTTACAGGGGTGGCCAAGAC.